The clone carrying this T cell receptor beta chain was counted only a few times. These data belong to a study of T-cell memory formation after mild COVID-19. The length of the CDR3 is 14 residues. With 3 bases removed from V and 2 bases from J, the gap between germline ends came to 11 bases. TCRdb re-analysed the 5' RACE reads in MiXCR, keeping a single row per CDR3 protein. The sample gives about 500,000 distinct CDR3 sequences, roughly 20% of which show up once; 9.5% to 15% is in the top ten. The clonotype comes from an adult woman who had mild COVID-19 (a few samples of this study predate the infection). Cell type and time point are not known. The sample consisted of PBMCs or a T cell subset sorted from them (not recorded which). This chain joins TRBV12-3 or TRBV12-4 and TRBJ2-7; D gene unclear. DNA for the CDR3: TGTGCCAGCAGTTTGGGCCGACGAGCCTACGAGCAGTACTTC. Translating gives CASSLGRRAYEQYF.